A selection of T cell receptor beta chains follows, all from one sample in a study of OX40 agonist ivuxolimab in advanced cancers. Clones were read by immunoSEQ multiplex PCR, and TCRdb kept only the in-frame ones, dropping some. The sample lists roughly 56,000 clones; roughly 85% were seen once. Sequenced here: CD4+ or CD8+ T cells sorted from blood, sampled in a trial of the OX40 agonist ivuxolimab. These receptors were obtained from an adult with an advanced solid tumor such as melanoma, head and neck, liver or kidney cancer. Both conserved end residues are part of each CDR3.

v_call cdr3_aa
TRBV27 CASSLAAFNTDTQYF
TRBV5-1 CASSYSTDTQYF
TRBV5-4 CASSTGLAGEQYF
TRBV19 CASSIGATGGNTIYF
TRBV5-1 CASSSEMKGEKLFF
TRBV7-8 CASSSTGTTSPEQYF
TRBV7-8 CATRQGELYGYTF
TRBV5-1 CASSRDSEDTQYF
TRBV11-2 CASTLSPGLETYEQYF
TRBV7-6 CASSEGSGRNEQYF
TRBV10-1 CASSSSGRFNEQYF
TRBV2 CASQSGQGKNIQYF
TRBV28 CASSLQGRAESVEQFF
TRBV5-1 CASSLFGGNQPQHF
TRBV2 CASSEGGHNAGKLFF
TRBV4-1 CASSQTGLLQSQPQHF
TRBV7-9 CASSLTGTDDEQFF
TRBV11-2 CASSLEYQETQYF
TRBV6-1 CASRGTSEYGQYF
TRBV27 CASSQGDVSYEQYF
TRBV7-6 CASSPQTDYEQYF
TRBV9 CASSQWAGPTGELFF
TRBV5-4 CASSLDLLGSTEAFF
TRBV27 CASRKGYEQYF
TRBV10-3 CAISVGETQYF
TRBV7-9 CASSILNQGEAFF
TRBV19 CASTKGWGQGFGSSYNEQFF
TRBV2 CASRGLAELQETQYF
TRBV27 CASRLGGTGVIDTQYF
TRBV7-2 CASSLTPGRNTEAFF
TRBV6-6 CASSYSVTGGAGGYTF
TRBV30 CAWRYRTGRATNEKLFF
TRBV11-3 CASSILYRSYEQYF
TRBV7-9 CASSRLMVDGYTF
TRBV6-1 CASTGTAPYQETQYF
TRBV19 CASSTGLYEQYF
TRBV9 CASSGGTGGRTEAFF
TRBV7-6 CASSLRGEQYF
TRBV4-1 CASSQTGQGAFGEQYF
TRBV4-2 CASSQRGGDYNEQFF
TRBV6-5 CASSSLGAANTGELFF
TRBV5-1 CASSTGTSELNEQYF
TRBV5-4 CASTRTSGTDTQYF
TRBV19 CASSIVESGELFF
TRBV19 CASSWDPGREQPQHF
TRBV5-1 CASSEGTGILNTEAFF
TRBV28 CASYRGASNQPQHF
TRBV5-1 CASQWREGRETQYF
TRBV28 CASRRTGSSYEQYF
TRBV30 CAWAGLSTGELFF
TRBV5-4 CASSSRSGIQAYEQYF
TRBV5-4 CASSFGSVNEQFF